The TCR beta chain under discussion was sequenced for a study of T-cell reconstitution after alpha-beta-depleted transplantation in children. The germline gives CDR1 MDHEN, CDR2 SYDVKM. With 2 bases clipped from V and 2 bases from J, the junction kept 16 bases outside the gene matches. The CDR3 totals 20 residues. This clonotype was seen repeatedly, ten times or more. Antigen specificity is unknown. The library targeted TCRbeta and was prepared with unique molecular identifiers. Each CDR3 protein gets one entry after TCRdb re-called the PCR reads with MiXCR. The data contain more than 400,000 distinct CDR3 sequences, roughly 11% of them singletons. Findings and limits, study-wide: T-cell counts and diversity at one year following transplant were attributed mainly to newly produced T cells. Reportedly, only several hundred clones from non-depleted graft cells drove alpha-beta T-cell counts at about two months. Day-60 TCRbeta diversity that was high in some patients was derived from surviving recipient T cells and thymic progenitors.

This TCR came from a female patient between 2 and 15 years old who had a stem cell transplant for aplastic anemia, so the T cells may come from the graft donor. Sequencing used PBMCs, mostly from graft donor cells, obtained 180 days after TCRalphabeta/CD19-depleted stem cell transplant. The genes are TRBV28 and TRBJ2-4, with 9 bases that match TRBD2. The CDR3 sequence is CASSLRFGTSQLGTKNIQYF. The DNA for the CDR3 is TGTGCCAGCAGTTTAAGGTTTGGGACTAGCCAACTGGGGACCAAAAACATTCAGTACTTC. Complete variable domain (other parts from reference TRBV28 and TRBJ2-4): DVKVTQSSRYLVKRTGEKVFLECVQDMDHENMFWYRQDPGLGLRLIYFSYDVKMKEKGDIPEGYSVSREKKERFSLILESASTNQTSMYLCASSLRFGTSQLGTKNIQYFGAGTRLSVL.